This T cell receptor beta chain emerged from a study of control samples from healthy donors and cancer patients. Sequencing was performed with immunoSEQ multiplex PCR; in TCRdb, only in-frame clones are kept and a portion is missing. The repertoire holds 100,000 to 150,000 clones, 80% to 95% seen once, with around 2.5% in the top ten. Trimming took 7 bases from V and 10 from J, leaving 13 bases between them. Germline assignment: CDR1 MNHEY and CDR2 SMNVEV (reference sequence). The CDR3 extends over 11 amino acids. Sequencing was carried out using blood. This sequence was found in a man aged 40-49 years in good health. The chain is built from TRBV27 and TRBJ1-1; D possibly corresponds to TRBD1 (6 bases). The CDR3 reads CASILGGRAFF. CDR3 bases: TGTGCCAGCATCTTGGGGGGGCGAGCTTTCTTT.